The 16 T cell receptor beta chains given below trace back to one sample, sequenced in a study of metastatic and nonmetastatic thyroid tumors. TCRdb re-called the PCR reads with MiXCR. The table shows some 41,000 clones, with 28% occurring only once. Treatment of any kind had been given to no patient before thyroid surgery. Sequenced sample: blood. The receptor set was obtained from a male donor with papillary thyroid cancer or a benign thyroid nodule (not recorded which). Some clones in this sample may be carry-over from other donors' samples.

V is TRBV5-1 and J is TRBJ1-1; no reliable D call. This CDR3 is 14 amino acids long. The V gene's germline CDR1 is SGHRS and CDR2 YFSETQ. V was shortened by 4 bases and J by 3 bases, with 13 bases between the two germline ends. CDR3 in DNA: TGCGCCAGCAGCCCGCAGGCGGCTCACACTGAAGCTTTCTTT. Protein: CASSPQAAHTEAFF. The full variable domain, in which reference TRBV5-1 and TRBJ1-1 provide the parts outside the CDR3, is KAGVTQTPRYLIKTRGQQVTLSCSPISGHRSVSWYQQTPGQGLQFLFEYFSETQRNKGNFPGRFSGRQFSNSRSEMNVSTLELGDSALYLCASSPQAAHTEAFFGQGTRLTVV.

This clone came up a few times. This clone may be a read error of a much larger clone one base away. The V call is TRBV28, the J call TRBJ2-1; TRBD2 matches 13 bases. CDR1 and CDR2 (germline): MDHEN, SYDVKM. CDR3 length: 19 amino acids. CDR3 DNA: TGTGCCTGCAGTAAACCCGGGACTAGCGGGGCGAGGTCATACAATGAGCAGTTCTTC. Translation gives CACSKPGTSGARSYNEQFF.

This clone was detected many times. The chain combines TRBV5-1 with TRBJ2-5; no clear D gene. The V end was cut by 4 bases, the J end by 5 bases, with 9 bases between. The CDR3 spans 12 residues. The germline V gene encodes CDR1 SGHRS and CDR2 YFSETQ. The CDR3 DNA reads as TGCGCCAGCAGCCTTCCTAGGGAGACCCAGTACTTC. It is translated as CASSLPRETQYF.

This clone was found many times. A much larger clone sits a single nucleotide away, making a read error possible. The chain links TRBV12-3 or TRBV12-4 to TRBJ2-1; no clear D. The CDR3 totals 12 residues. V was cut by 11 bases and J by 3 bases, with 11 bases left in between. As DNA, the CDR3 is TGTGCCGCCGGTCCTCTCTACAATGAGCAGTTCTTC. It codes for CAAGPLYNEQFF.

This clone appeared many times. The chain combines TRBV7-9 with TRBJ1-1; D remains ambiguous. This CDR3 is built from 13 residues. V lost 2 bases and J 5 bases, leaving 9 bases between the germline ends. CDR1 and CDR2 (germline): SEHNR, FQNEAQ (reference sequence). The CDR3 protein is CASSLTGRTEAFF. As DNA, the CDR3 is TGTGCCAGCAGCTTAACCGGAAGGACTGAAGCTTTCTTT.

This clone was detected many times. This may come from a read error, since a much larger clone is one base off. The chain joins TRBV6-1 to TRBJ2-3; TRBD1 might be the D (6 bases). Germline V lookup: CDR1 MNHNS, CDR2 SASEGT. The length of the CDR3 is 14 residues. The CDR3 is CASSQDYRANTRYF. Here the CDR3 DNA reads TGTGCCAGCAGCCAGGATTACAGGGCAAATACGCGGTATTTT.

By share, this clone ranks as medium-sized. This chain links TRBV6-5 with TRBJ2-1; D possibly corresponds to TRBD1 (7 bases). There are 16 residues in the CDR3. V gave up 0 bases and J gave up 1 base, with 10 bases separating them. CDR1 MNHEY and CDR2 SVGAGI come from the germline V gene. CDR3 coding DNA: TGTGCCAGCAGTTACTCGGCAGGGGGGTCCTACAATGAGCAGTTCTTC. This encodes CASSYSAGGSYNEQFF.

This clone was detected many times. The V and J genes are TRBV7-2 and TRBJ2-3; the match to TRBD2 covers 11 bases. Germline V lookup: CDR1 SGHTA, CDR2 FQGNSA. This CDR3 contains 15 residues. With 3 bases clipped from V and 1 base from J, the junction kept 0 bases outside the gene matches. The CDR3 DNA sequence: TGTGCCAGCAGCTTTAGCGGGGGGGGCACAGATACGCAGTATTTT. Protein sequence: CASSFSGGGTDTQYF.

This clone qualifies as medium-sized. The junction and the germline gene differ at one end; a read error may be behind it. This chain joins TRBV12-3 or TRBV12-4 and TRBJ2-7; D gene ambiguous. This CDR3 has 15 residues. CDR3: CASSFSGPFSHEQYF. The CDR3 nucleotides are TGTGCCAGCAGTTTTTCTGGACCTTTCTCCCACGAGCAGTACTTC.

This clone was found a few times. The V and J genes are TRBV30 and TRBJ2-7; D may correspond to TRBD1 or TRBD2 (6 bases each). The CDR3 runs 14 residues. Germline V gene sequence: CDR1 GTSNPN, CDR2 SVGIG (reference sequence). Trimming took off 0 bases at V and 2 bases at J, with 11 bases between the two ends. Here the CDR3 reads CAWSVGGLPYEQYF. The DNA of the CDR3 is TGTGCCTGGAGTGTAGGGGGACTTCCCTACGAGCAGTACTTC.

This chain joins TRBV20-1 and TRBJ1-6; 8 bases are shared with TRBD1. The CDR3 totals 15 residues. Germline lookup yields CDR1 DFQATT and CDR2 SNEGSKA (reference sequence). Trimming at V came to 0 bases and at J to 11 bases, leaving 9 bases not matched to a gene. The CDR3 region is CSARDSGQGWAPLHF. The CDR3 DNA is TGCAGTGCTAGAGACTCCGGACAGGGCTGGGCACCCCTCCACTTT.

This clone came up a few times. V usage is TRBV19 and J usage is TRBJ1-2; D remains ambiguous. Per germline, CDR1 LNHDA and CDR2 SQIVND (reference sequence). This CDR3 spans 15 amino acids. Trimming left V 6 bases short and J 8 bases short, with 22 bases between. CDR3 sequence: CASRERPGIFRGYTF. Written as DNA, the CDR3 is TGTGCCAGTAGGGAGAGACCTGGTATCTTCCGGGGCTACACCTTC.

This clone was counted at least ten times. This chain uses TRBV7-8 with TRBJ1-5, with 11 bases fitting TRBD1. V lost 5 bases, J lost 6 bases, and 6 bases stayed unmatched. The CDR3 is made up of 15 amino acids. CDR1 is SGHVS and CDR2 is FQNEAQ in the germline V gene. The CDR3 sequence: CASSRGQGAGQPQHF. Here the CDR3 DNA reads TGTGCCAGCAGCCGAGGACAGGGGGCAGGTCAGCCCCAGCATTTT.

The CDR3 here is CATKDRGRGETQYF. For the CDR3, the DNA is TGTGCCACCAAGGACAGGGGGCGCGGGGAGACCCAGTACTTC. V and J are TRBV12-3 or TRBV12-4 and TRBJ2-5, with 11 bases fitting TRBD1. J gave up 5 bases and V 10 bases, and 9 bases lay outside the gene matches. The CDR3 runs to 14 residues.

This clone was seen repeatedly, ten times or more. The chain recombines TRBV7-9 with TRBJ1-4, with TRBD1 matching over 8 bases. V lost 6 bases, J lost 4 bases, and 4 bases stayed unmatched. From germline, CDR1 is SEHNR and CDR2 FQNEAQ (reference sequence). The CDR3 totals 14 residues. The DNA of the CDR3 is TGTGCCAGCAGGGAGACAGGGGTTAATGAAAAACTGTTTTTT. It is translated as CASRETGVNEKLFF.

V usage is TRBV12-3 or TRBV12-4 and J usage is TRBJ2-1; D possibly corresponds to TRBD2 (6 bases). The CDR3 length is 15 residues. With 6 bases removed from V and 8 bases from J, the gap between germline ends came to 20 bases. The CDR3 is CASSLGVLAFDEQFF. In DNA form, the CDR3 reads TGTGCCAGCAGCCTAGGGGTACTAGCTTTCGATGAGCAGTTCTTC.